The 20 T cell receptor beta chains in this list originate from one sample, sequenced in a study of CD8+CD57+ T cells in acquired aplastic anemia. Genomic DNA constituted the template upon which TCR beta VDJ and CDR3 profiling was performed. TCRdb reprocessed the reads with MiXCR, giving one entry per CDR3 protein. The sample yields about 190,000 distinct CDR3 sequences, roughly half seen once. The sequenced sample consisted of sorted CD4+, CD8+, or CD8+CD57+ T cells (not recorded which) from PBMCs. The origin of the receptors is a human donor in good health, serving as a control.

This chain connects TRBV2 to TRBJ1-1; perhaps TRBD1 as D (6 bases). The germline V gene has CDR1 SNHLY and CDR2 FYNNEI. The CDR3 spans 12 residues. The ends were cut back, 7 bases at V and 7 bases at J, with 13 bases in the middle. CDR3 protein: CASTQGMGEAFF. CDR3 sequence (DNA): TGTGCCAGCACGCAGGGGATGGGTGAAGCTTTCTTT. Full variable domain (remainder filled in from reference TRBV2 and TRBJ1-1): EPEVTQTPSHQVTQMGQEVILRCVPISNHLYFYWYRQILGQKVEFLVSFYNNEISEKSEIFDDQFSVERPDGSNFTLKIRSTKLEDSAMYFCASTQGMGEAFFGQGTRLTVV.

V is TRBV15 and J is TRBJ2-3; 8 nucleotides line up with TRBD2. This CDR3 region has 14 residues. The trim removed 6 bases at V and 2 bases at J, leaving 4 bases unmatched. Germline CDR1 and CDR2: LNHNV and YYDKDF (reference sequence). This CDR3 reads CATRRGGNTDTQYF. In DNA form, the CDR3 reads TGTGCCACCAGACGGGGGGGCAACACAGATACGCAGTATTTT.

The rearrangement joins TRBV2 to TRBJ2-1, with TRBD2 as a possible D gene (6 bases). The CDR3 extends over 15 amino acids. The V end lost 7 bases, the J end lost 11 bases, and 24 bases lay between the germline ends. Per germline, CDR1 SNHLY and CDR2 FYNNEI. CDR3 bases: TGTGCCAGCACCCAACGGGGGTACGGCTGGTACAAGCAGTTCTTC. Protein: CASTQRGYGWYKQFF.

This chain connects TRBV25-1 to TRBJ1-2, with 9 bases that match TRBD1. Germline CDR1 is MGHDK and CDR2 is SYGVNS. CDR3 size: 14 residues. Trimming removed 4 bases from V and 7 bases from J; junction bases left unmatched: 7. The CDR3 coding sequence is TGTGCCAGCAGTGCTCTAGGGACAGGGTTTGGCTACACCTTC. Residues: CASSALGTGFGYTF.

The rearrangement uses TRBV7-2 and TRBJ1-1, with 9 bases identical to TRBD1. The CDR3 length is 16 residues. Germline lookup yields CDR1 SGHTA and CDR2 FQGNSA. V was clipped by 6 bases and J by 1 base; unmatched bases: 9. The CDR3 DNA sequence: TGTGCCAGCAGATACAAGACAGGGGGGACGAACACTGAAGCTTTCTTT. Amino acids: CASRYKTGGTNTEAFF.

This clonotype occurred many times. The V gene is TRBV20-1, the J gene TRBJ2-7, with D unresolved. The CDR3 consists of 12 residues. Per germline, CDR1 DFQATT and CDR2 SNEGSKA (reference sequence). V was shortened by 1 base and J by 5 bases, with 9 bases between the two germline ends. CDR3 bases: TGCAGTGCTAGAGCTGACTTAGACGAGCAGTACTTC. Amino acids: CSARADLDEQYF.

The chain is built from TRBV5-1 and TRBJ2-5, with D hard to call. Germline-derived CDR1 and CDR2 are SGHRS and YFSETQ. This CDR3 comprises 17 residues. V was cut by 0 bases and J by 5 bases, with 20 bases left in between. In DNA, the CDR3 is TGCGCCAGCAGCTTGGGAGTCCCCGTTAGCTCCTACGAGACCCAGTACTTC. Protein sequence: CASSLGVPVSSYETQYF.

Notes on this clonotype: Sequence at one end of the junction differs from germline and may be a read error. The gene calls are TRBV10-2 and TRBJ2-1; possibly TRBD1 for D (5 bases). Per the germline V gene, CDR1 is WSHSY and CDR2 is SAAADI. The CDR3 is 20 residues long. CDR3 amino acids: CASSPKEKTVGSRINNEQFF. Written as DNA, the CDR3 is TGTGCCAGCTCACCAAAAGAGAAGACAGTGGGCAGCCGGATTAACAATGAGCAGTTCTTC.

A note on this clonotype: One junction end does not reproduce the germline sequence, and a read error may be involved. The chain combines TRBV20-1 with TRBJ2-3; the match to TRBD2 covers 15 bases. CDR1 and CDR2 from the germline V gene are DFQATT and SNEGSKA (reference sequence). This CDR3 spans 16 amino acids. For the CDR3, the DNA is TGCAGTGCGCCGAGGACTAGCGGGGGGGGCACAGTTACGCAGTATTTT. Encoded protein: CSAPRTSGGGTVTQYF.

This clonotype was observed many times. The chain recombines TRBV7-9 with TRBJ1-1; D might be TRBD1 (5 bases). The germline V and J ends were trimmed by 3 bases and 1 base, with 6 bases remaining between them. This CDR3 comprises 13 residues. From germline, CDR1 is SEHNR and CDR2 FQNEAQ (reference sequence). CDR3: CASSLTENTEAFF. CDR3 DNA sequence: TGTGCCAGCAGCTTGACAGAGAACACTGAAGCTTTCTTT. Filled out from reference TRBV7-9 and TRBJ1-1, the complete variable domain reads DTGVSQNPRHKITKRGQNVTFRCDPISEHNRLYWYRQTLGQGPEFLTYFQNEAQLEKSRLLSDRFSAERPKGSFSTLEIQRTEQGDSAMYLCASSLTENTEAFFGQGTRLTVV.

The CDR3 reads CASSAGLAGEYEQYF. The CDR3 nucleotides read TGTGCCAGCAGCGCCGGACTAGCGGGAGAGTACGAGCAGTACTTC. This chain uses TRBV9 with TRBJ2-7; 13 nucleotides match TRBD2. The germline V gene encodes CDR1 SGDLS and CDR2 YYNGEE. Trimming cost V 3 bases and J 4 bases; bases outside gene matches: 4. The CDR3 has 15 amino acids.

The sample holds many counts of this clonotype. V gene TRBV20-1 combines with J gene TRBJ1-1; 10 bases agree with TRBD1. Trimming removed 4 bases from V and 0 bases from J; junction bases left unmatched: 8. There are 16 residues in the CDR3. CDR1 and CDR2 (germline): DFQATT, SNEGSKA (reference sequence). The CDR3 region has the DNA TGCAGTGCTAAAAACCGACAGGGGGCGGTGAACACTGAAGCTTTCTTT. Its translation: CSAKNRQGAVNTEAFF.

This clonotype appeared many times. This chain connects TRBV7-3 to TRBJ2-2; D is possibly TRBD2 (6 bases). This CDR3 is built from 15 residues. The V end lost 3 bases, the J end lost 7 bases, and 15 bases lay between the germline ends. Germline V lookup: CDR1 SGHTA, CDR2 FQGTGA. The CDR3 DNA reads as TGTGCCAGCAGCTTCCGGGGGTCCGATGTCGGGGAGCTGTTTTTT. Protein: CASSFRGSDVGELFF.

This clonotype was seen repeatedly, ten times or more. At one end the junction does not follow the germline gene, possibly because of a read error. This chain joins TRBV7-7 and TRBJ2-3; D is possibly TRBD1 (6 bases). The germline V gene has CDR1 SSHAT and CDR2 FNYEAQ (reference sequence). This CDR3 contains 14 residues. The CDR3 here is CASSRGQHTDTQYF. In DNA, the CDR3 is TGTGCTAGCAGCCGAGGACAGCACACAGATACGCAGTATTTT.

The J gene is TRBJ2-7, the V gene TRBV27, with 13 positions matching TRBD2. The CDR3 is made up of 15 amino acids. V lost 4 bases and J lost 3; bases outside the gene matches: 3. Germline CDR1 and CDR2: MNHEY and SMNVEV (reference sequence). CDR3 loop: CASSSRTSGGYEQYF. CDR3 coding DNA: TGTGCCAGCAGTTCCCGGACTAGCGGGGGCTACGAGCAGTACTTC.

J is TRBJ1-1 and V is TRBV11-2; tentative D call: TRBD1 (5 bases). Germline CDR1 SGHAT, CDR2 FQNNGV. Deletions cut 8 bases from V and 2 bases from J, with 33 bases between. This CDR3 comprises 20 residues. CDR3 protein: CASSPQGDLRALSVNTEAFF. CDR3 coding DNA: TGTGCCAGCTCACCGCAGGGAGACCTTAGGGCGCTCTCCGTTAACACTGAAGCTTTCTTT.

This clonotype was recorded at least ten times. The CDR3 loop is CSARVVTRSGANVLTF. The CDR3 DNA sequence: TGCAGTGCTAGAGTCGTAACGCGCTCTGGGGCCAACGTCCTGACTTTC. This sequence joins TRBV20-1 and TRBJ2-6, with no clear D. CDR3 length equals 16 residues. V was clipped by 1 base and J by 0 bases, with 10 bases between them. The V gene's germline CDR1 is DFQATT and CDR2 SNEGSKA (reference sequence).

About this clonotype: At one end, the junction sequence differs from germline, possibly due to a read error. The chain employs TRBV6-4 and TRBJ2-3; perhaps TRBD1 as D (6 bases). The germline gives CDR1 MRHNA, CDR2 SNTAGT. The CDR3 has 8 amino acids. The CDR3 sequence: CASSAGTF. DNA for the CDR3: TGTGCCAGCAGCGCCGGGACATTT.

This clonotype was counted at least ten times. This chain uses TRBV28 with TRBJ1-1, with unresolved D. The V and J ends lost 6 bases and 5 bases respectively, with 7 bases between them. Germline CDR1 reads MDHEN; CDR2 reads SYDVKM. The CDR3 consists of 11 residues. The CDR3 DNA follows: TGTGCCAGCAGGGGATTTACTGAAGCTTTCTTT. This gives the protein CASRGFTEAFF.

This clonotype was seen a single time. The V call is TRBV20-1, the J call TRBJ2-3, with D unclear. The V end lost 1 base, the J end lost 3 bases, and 8 bases lay between the germline ends. Germline V lookup: CDR1 DFQATT, CDR2 SNEGSKA (reference sequence). The CDR3 extends over 13 amino acids. This CDR3 is CSARGVGTDTQYF. CDR3 DNA sequence: TGCAGTGCTAGAGGGGTGGGGACAGATACGCAGTATTTT.